This T cell receptor beta chain originates from a study of blood T cell repertoires in COVID-19. Using immunoSEQ multiplex PCR, the repertoire was profiled, and TCRdb retains in-frame clones only, with some absent. In the table there are about 300,000 clones, 89% of which are singletons. The receptor was derived from a woman aged 50 to 60 who had been exposed to COVID-19. Sequenced: PBMCs or T cells enriched from blood (not recorded which).

In DNA form, the CDR3 reads TGTGCCAGTAGTAGGACAGGGGGAGGGATTTATAGCAATCAGCCCCAGCATTTT. Translating it yields CASSRTGGGIYSNQPQHF. The chain carries TRBV19 and TRBJ1-5; 10 bases line up with TRBD1. The CDR3 consists of 18 residues. CDR1 is LNHDA, CDR2 SQIVND, per germline (reference sequence). With V trimmed by 4 bases and J by 0 bases, 9 bases remained unmatched.